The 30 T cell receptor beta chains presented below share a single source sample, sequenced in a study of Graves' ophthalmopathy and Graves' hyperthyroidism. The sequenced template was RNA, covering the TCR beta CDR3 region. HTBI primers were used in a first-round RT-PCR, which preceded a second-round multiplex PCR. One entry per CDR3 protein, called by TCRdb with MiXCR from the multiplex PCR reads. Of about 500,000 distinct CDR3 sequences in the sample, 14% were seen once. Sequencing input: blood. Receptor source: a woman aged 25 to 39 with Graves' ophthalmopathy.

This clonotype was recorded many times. CDR3 DNA: TGTGCCAGTAGTACAGGGTTTAGGAGCAATCAGCCCCAGCATTTT. It yields the protein CASSTGFRSNQPQHF. The chain carries TRBV19 and TRBJ1-5; tentative D call: TRBD1 (5 bases). Trimming stripped 4 bases from V and 1 base from J, with 11 bases between. Per germline, CDR1 LNHDA and CDR2 SQIVND (reference sequence). The CDR3 covers 15 residues.

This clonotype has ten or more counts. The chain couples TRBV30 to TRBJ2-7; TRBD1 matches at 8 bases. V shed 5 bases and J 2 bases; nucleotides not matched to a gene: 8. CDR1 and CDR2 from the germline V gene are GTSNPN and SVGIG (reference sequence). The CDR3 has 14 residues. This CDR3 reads CAWSTGGHTYEQYF. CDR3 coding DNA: TGTGCCTGGTCCACAGGGGGACACACCTACGAGCAGTACTTC.

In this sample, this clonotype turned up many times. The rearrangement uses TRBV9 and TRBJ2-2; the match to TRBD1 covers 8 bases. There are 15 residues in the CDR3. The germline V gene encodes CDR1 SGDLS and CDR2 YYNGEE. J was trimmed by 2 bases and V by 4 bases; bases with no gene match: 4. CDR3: CASSWTGINTGELFF. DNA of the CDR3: TGTGCCAGCAGCTGGACAGGGATCAACACCGGGGAGCTGTTTTTT.

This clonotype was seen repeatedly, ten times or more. CDR3 sequence reads: CASSLATTSGSPGSETQYF. The CDR3 DNA is TGCGCCAGCAGCTTGGCCACGACTAGCGGGAGCCCCGGGTCAGAGACCCAGTACTTC. This sequence joins TRBV5-1 and TRBJ2-5; 12 bases match TRBD2. The CDR3 runs 19 residues. V trimming: 0 bases; J trimming: 4 bases; junction bases outside the gene matches: 13. Germline V gives CDR1 SGHRS, CDR2 YFSETQ.

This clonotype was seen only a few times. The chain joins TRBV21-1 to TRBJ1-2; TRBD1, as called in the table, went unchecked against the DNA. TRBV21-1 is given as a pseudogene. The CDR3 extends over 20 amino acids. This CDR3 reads CASSITRWGALTQANYGYTF. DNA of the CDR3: TGTGCCAGCAGCATCACCCGGTGGGGGGCACTTACCCAAGCTAACTATGGCTACACCTTC.

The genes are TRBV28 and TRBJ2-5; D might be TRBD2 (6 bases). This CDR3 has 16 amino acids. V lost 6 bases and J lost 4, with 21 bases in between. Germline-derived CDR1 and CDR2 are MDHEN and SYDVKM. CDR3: CASSPGLQTPPETQYF. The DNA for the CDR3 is TGTGCCAGCAGCCCCGGACTACAAACTCCGCCAGAGACCCAGTACTTC. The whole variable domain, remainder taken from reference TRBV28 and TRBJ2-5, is DVKVTQSSRYLVKRTGEKVFLECVQDMDHENMFWYRQDPGLGLRLIYFSYDVKMKEKGDIPEGYSVSREKKERFSLILESASTNQTSMYLCASSPGLQTPPETQYFGPGTRLLVL.

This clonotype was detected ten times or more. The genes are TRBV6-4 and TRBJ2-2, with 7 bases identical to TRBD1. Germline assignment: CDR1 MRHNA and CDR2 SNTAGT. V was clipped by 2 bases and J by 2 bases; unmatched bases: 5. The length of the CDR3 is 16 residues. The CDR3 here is CASSDRGRINTGELFF. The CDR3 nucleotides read TGTGCCAGCAGTGACAGGGGGCGCATTAACACCGGGGAGCTGTTTTTT.

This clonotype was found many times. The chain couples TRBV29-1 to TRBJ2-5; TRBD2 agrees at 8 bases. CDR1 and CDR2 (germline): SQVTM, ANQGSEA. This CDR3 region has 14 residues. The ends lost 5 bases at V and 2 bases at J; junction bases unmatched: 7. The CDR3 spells CSVSEREYQETQYF. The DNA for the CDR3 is TGCAGCGTTTCGGAGCGGGAGTATCAAGAGACCCAGTACTTC.

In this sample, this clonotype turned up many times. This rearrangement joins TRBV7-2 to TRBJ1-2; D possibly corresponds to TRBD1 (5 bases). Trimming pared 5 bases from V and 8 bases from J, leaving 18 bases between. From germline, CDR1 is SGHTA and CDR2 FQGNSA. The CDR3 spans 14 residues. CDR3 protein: CASSPSGTLGGYTF. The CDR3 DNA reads TGTGCCAGCAGCCCATCGGGGACTTTGGGAGGCTACACCTTC.

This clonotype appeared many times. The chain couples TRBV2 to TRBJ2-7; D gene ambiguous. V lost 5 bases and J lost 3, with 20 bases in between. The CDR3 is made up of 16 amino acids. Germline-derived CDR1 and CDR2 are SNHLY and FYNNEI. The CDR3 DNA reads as TGTGCCAGCAGTACCCTGACCGATCCTAAATACTACGAGCAGTACTTC. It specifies CASSTLTDPKYYEQYF. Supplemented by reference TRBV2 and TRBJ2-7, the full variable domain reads EPEVTQTPSHQVTQMGQEVILRCVPISNHLYFYWYRQILGQKVEFLVSFYNNEISEKSEIFDDQFSVERPDGSNFTLKIRSTKLEDSAMYFCASSTLTDPKYYEQYFGPGTRLTVT.

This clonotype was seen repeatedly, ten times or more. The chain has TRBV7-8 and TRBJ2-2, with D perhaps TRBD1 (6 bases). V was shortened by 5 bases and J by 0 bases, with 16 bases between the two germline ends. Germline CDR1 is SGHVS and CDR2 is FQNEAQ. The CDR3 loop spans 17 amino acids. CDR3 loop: CASSPLVRTANTGELFF. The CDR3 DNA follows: TGTGCCAGCAGCCCCCTCGTAAGGACAGCGAACACCGGGGAGCTGTTTTTT.

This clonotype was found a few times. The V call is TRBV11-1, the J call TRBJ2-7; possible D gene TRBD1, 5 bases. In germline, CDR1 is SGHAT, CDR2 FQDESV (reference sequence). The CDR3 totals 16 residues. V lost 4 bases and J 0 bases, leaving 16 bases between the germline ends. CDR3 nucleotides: TGTGCCAGCAGCTCCTCAGGGAAGCTCCCCTCCTACGAGCAGTACTTC. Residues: CASSSSGKLPSYEQYF.

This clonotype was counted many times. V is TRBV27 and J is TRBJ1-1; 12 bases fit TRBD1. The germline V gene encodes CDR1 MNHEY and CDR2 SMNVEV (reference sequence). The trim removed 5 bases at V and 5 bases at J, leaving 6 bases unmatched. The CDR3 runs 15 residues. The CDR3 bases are TGTGCCAGCAGTACGGGACAGGGGGCGAGGACTGAAGCTTTCTTT. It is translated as CASSTGQGARTEAFF.

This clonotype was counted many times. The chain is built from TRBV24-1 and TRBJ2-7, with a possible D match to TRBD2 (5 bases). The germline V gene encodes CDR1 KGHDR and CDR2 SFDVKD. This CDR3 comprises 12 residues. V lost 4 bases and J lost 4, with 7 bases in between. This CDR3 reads CATSDGNYEQYF. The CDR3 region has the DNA TGTGCCACCAGTGACGGGAATTACGAGCAGTACTTC.

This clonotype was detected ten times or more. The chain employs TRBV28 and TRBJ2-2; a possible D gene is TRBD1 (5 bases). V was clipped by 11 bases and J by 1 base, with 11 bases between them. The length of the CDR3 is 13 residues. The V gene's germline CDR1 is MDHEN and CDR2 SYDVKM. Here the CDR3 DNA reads TGTGCCGCTGGGGCCGTGAACACCGGGGAGCTGTTTTTT. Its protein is CAAGAVNTGELFF.

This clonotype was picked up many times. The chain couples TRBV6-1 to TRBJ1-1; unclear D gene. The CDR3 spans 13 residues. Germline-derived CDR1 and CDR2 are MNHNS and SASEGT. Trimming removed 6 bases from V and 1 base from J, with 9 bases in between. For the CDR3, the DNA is TGTGCCAGCAGCGCTGGCGGGAACACTGAAGCTTTCTTT. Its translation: CASSAGGNTEAFF.

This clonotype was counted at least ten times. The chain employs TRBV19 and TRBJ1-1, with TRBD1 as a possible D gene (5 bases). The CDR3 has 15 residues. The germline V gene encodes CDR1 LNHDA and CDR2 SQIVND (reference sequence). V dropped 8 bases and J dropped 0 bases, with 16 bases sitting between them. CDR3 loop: CASAIGEDMNTEAFF. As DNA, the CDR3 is TGTGCCAGTGCGATAGGGGAAGATATGAACACTGAAGCTTTCTTT.

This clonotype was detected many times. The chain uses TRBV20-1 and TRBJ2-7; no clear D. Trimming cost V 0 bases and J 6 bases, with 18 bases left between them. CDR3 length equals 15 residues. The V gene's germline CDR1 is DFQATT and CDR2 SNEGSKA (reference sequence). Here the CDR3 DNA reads TGCAGTGCTAGAGATGGTGCAGAATCCTCGGGCGAGCAGTACTTC. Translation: CSARDGAESSGEQYF.

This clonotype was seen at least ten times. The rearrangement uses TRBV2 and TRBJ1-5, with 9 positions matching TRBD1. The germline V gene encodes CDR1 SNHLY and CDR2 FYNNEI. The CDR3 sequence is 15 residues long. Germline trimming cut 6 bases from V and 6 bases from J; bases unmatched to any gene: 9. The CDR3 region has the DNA TGTGCCAGCAGCCCGGGGACAGGGCGGACTCAGCCCCAGCATTTT. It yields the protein CASSPGTGRTQPQHF.

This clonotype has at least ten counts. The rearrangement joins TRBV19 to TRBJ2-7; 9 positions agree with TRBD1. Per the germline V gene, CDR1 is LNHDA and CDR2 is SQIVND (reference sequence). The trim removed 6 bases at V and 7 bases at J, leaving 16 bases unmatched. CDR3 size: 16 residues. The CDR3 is CASRGYGTGTTREQYF. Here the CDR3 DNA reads TGTGCCAGTAGAGGTTACGGGACAGGGACAACGAGGGAGCAGTACTTC.

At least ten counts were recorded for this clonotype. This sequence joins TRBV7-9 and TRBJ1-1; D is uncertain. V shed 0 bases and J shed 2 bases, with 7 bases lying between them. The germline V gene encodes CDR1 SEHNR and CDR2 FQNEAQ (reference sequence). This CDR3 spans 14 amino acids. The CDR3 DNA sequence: TGTGCCAGCAGCTTAGCCGGTATCAACACTGAAGCTTTCTTT. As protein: CASSLAGINTEAFF.

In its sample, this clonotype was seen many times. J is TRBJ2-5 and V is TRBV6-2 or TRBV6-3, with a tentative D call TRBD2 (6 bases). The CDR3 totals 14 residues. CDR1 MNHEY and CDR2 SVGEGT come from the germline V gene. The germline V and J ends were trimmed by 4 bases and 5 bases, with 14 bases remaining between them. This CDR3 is CASSSLARVETQYF. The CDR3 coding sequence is TGTGCCAGCAGTTCACTAGCCCGGGTGGAGACCCAGTACTTC.

The CDR3 DNA follows: TGCAGTGCCGTCAACTCAACCACCGGGGAGCTGTTTTTT. Translated, it gives CSAVNSTTGELFF. This chain uses TRBV20-1 with TRBJ2-2; D gene uncertain. The CDR3 consists of 13 residues. V dropped 6 bases and J dropped 4 bases, with 12 bases sitting between them. Germline V gives CDR1 DFQATT, CDR2 SNEGSKA (reference sequence).

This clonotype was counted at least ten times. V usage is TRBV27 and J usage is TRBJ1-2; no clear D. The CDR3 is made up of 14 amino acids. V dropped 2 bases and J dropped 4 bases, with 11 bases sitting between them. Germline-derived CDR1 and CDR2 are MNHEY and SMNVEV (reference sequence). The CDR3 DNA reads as TGTGCCAGCAGTTTAAACAGCAAGCTCTATGGCTACACCTTC. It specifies CASSLNSKLYGYTF.

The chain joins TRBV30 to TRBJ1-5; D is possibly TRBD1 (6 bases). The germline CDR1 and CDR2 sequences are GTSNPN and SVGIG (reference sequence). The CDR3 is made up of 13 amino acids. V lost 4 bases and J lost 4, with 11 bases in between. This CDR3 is CAWNREGNQPQHF. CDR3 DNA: TGTGCCTGGAACAGGGAGGGTAATCAGCCCCAGCATTTT.

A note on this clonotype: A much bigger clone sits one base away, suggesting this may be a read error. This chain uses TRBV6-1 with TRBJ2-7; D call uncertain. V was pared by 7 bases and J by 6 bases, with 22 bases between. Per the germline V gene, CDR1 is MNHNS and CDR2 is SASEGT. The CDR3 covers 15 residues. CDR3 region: CASTPLGNIACEQYF. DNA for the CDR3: TGTGCCAGCACCCCTCTTGGGAACATAGCCTGCGAGCAGTACTTC.

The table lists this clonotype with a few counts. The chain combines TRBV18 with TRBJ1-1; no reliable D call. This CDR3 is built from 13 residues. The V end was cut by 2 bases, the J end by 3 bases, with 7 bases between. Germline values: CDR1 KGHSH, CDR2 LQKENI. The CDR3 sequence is CASSPSTDTEAFF. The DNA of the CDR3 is TGTGCCAGCTCACCATCAACAGACACTGAAGCTTTCTTT.

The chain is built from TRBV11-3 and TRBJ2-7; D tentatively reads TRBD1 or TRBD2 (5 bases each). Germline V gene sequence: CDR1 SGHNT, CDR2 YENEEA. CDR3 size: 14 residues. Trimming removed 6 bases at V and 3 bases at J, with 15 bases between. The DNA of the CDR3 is TGTGCCAGCAGTCCCCGGGACCCGCGCTACGAGCAGTACTTC. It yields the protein CASSPRDPRYEQYF.

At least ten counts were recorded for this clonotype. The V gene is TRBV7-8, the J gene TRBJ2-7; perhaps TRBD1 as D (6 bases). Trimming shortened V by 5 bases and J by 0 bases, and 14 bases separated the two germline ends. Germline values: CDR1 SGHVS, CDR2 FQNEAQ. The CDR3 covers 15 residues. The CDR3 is CASSLIRTASYEQYF. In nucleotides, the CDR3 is TGTGCCAGCAGCCTAATCCGGACAGCCTCCTACGAGCAGTACTTC.

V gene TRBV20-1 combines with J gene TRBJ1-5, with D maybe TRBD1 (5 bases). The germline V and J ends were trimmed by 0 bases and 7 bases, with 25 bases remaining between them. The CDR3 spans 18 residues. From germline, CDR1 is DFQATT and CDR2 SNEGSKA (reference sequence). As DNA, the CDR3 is TGCAGTGCTAGAGATAGGCCCGGGCCCGGGACCTATGTGCAGCCCCAGCATTTT. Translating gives CSARDRPGPGTYVQPQHF.